This TCR beta chain is from a study of T cell clonality in common variable immunodeficiency. Findings and limits, study-wide: What drives increased CVID clonality needs T cell subpopulation sequencing. CVID patient heterogeneity limited repertoire-clinical complication correlations.

Sequencing used immunoSEQ multiplex PCR; TCRdb keeps in-frame clones, though not all of them. Altogether fewer than 60,000 clones were found in the sample, and no singletons occur. The CDR3 runs 12 residues. With 3 bases removed from V and 7 bases from J, the gap between germline ends came to 7 bases. CDR1 and CDR2 (germline): LNHDA, SQIVND (reference sequence). This clone was seen ten or more times. The antigen is unknown. The observed sequence ends 3 residues before the CDR3 terminus, with the missing tail filled in from the germline J gene. The gene calls are TRBV19 and TRBJ2-1, with D uncertain. What was sequenced was peripheral blood mononuclear cells. The sequence derives from a person aged 18 to 75 in good health. CDR3 region: CASSIERNEQFF. CDR3 DNA, as far as it was read: TGTGCCAGTAGTATCGAGAGGAATGAG.